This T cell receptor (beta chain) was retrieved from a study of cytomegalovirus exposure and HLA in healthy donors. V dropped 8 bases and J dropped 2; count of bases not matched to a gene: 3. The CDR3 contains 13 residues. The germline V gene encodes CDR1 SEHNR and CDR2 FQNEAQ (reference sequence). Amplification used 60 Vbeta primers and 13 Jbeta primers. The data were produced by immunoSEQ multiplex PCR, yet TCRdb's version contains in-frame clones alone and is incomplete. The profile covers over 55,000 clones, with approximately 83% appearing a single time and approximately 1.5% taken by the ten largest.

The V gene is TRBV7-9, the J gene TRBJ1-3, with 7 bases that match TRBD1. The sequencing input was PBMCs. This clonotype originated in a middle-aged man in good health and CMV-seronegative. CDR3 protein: CASPDRTGNTIYF. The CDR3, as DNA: TGTGCCAGCCCGGACAGGACTGGAAACACCATATATTTT.